These 24 T cell receptor beta chains were sequenced from one sample in a study of T-cell reconstitution after alpha-beta-depleted transplantation in children. Using unique molecular identifiers, the investigators prepared the TCRbeta library. TCRdb called the PCR reads again in MiXCR, with one record for every CDR3 protein. The table records 85,000 to 120,000 distinct CDR3 sequences, around 7.8% of them present only once. Material: PBMCs, obtained before TCRalphabeta/CD19-depleted stem cell transplant. The receptors derive from a boy aged 2 to 10 with acute lymphoblastic leukemia, due to receive a stem cell transplant.

This clonotype has more than one count but fewer than ten. The chain is built from TRBV19 and TRBJ1-1; 7 nucleotides agree with TRBD1. CDR3 length equals 16 residues. The ends lost 5 bases at V and 1 base at J; junction bases unmatched: 10. From germline, CDR1 is LNHDA and CDR2 SQIVND (reference sequence). This CDR3 is CASSAPSRGGNTEAFF. The CDR3 bases are TGTGCCAGTAGTGCCCCCTCCAGGGGGGGGAACACTGAAGCTTTCTTT. Filled out from reference TRBV19 and TRBJ1-1, the complete variable domain reads DGGITQSPKYLFRKEGQNVTLSCEQNLNHDAMYWYRQDPGQGLRLIYYSQIVNDFQKGDIAEGYSVSREKKESFPLTVTSAQKNPTAFYLCASSAPSRGGNTEAFFGQGTRLTVV.

This clonotype was recorded many times. The J gene is TRBJ2-3, the V gene TRBV11-2; tentative D call: TRBD1 (5 bases). The germline V gene encodes CDR1 SGHAT and CDR2 FQNNGV. The CDR3 covers 17 residues. Trimming took 1 base from V and 1 from J, leaving 15 bases between them. The CDR3 bases are TGTGCCAGCAGCTTAGGGACCAGGGAAAGGGGCACAGATACGCAGTATTTT. Its protein is CASSLGTRERGTDTQYF.

This clonotype has ten or more counts. This chain connects TRBV12-3 or TRBV12-4 to TRBJ2-2; D remains unclear. V was pared by 6 bases and J by 5 bases, with 13 bases between. The CDR3 sequence is 14 residues long. CDR3 coding DNA: TGTGCCAGCAGGAGTGCATACTATACCGGGGAGCTGTTTTTT. Translated, it gives CASRSAYYTGELFF.

The chain uses TRBV7-8 and TRBJ2-3, with D maybe TRBD2 (6 bases). The V and J ends lost 2 bases and 2 bases respectively, with 17 bases between them. The CDR3 is made up of 17 amino acids. CDR1 is SGHVS, CDR2 FQNEAQ, per germline. CDR3 residues: CASSLNGGNSYTDTQYF. CDR3 nucleotides: TGTGCCAGCAGCTTAAATGGGGGGAACTCCTACACAGATACGCAGTATTTT.

In this sample, this clonotype turned up a few times. The chain is built from TRBV18 and TRBJ1-1; 7 bases are shared with TRBD1. With V trimmed by 0 bases and J by 6 bases, 7 bases remained unmatched. The CDR3 loop spans 15 amino acids. The germline V gene encodes CDR1 KGHSH and CDR2 LQKENI. CDR3 bases: TGTGCCAGCTCACCACCCACAGGGGCCCCCGCTGAAGCTTTCTTT. It codes for CASSPPTGAPAEAFF.

At least ten counts were recorded for this clonotype. The chain joins TRBV20-1 to TRBJ1-5; D remains ambiguous. Germline V gene data show CDR1 as DFQATT and CDR2 as SNEGSKA (reference sequence). Trimming shortened V by 0 bases and J by 5 bases, and 14 bases separated the two germline ends. This CDR3 comprises 15 residues. The CDR3 loop reads CSARDRKDGDQPQHF. The CDR3 region has the DNA TGCAGTGCTAGAGATCGGAAGGACGGCGATCAGCCCCAGCATTTT.

This clonotype was seen many times. V usage is TRBV28 and J usage is TRBJ1-1, with 7 bases lining up with TRBD1. V gave up 5 bases and J gave up 2 bases; unmatched junction bases: 8. CDR1 and CDR2 from the germline V gene are MDHEN and SYDVKM. The CDR3 runs to 15 residues. In DNA form, the CDR3 reads TGTGCCAGCAGTGGCCGGGACAGACTTAACACTGAAGCTTTCTTT. This sequence encodes CASSGRDRLNTEAFF.

In this sample, this clonotype turned up many times. The V gene is TRBV12-3 or TRBV12-4, the J gene TRBJ2-1; 9 bases are a match to TRBD1. CDR3 length equals 14 residues. Trimming took 4 bases from V and 6 from J; bases not matched to a gene: 4. The CDR3 nucleotides read TGTGCCAGCAGTTCCGGGACAGGGTTCAATGAGCAGTTCTTC. Its protein product is CASSSGTGFNEQFF.

Ten or more counts support this clonotype. The rearrangement uses TRBV7-2 and TRBJ2-1; D ambiguous. CDR3 length equals 13 residues. V was pared by 1 base and J by 5 bases, with 6 bases between. CDR1 and CDR2 from the germline V gene are SGHTA and FQGNSA. The CDR3 coding sequence is TGTGCCAGCAGCTTAGGGATCCACAATGAGCAGTTCTTC. It encodes CASSLGIHNEQFF.

This clonotype has just a few counts. The CDR3 bases are TGTGCCAGTAGTACGGGGGGGGTCAACACTGAAGCTTTCTTT. It encodes CASSTGGVNTEAFF. This rearrangement joins TRBV19 to TRBJ1-1; possible D gene TRBD1, 5 bases. This CDR3 has 14 amino acids. Germline loops: CDR1 LNHDA, CDR2 SQIVND (reference sequence). V lost 4 bases, J lost 2 bases, and 11 bases lay in between.

This clonotype appeared many times. This rearrangement joins TRBV7-2 to TRBJ2-3, with 8 bases matching TRBD2. CDR3 length equals 14 residues. Germline CDR1 SGHTA, CDR2 FQGNSA. Trimming removed 5 bases from V and 1 base from J; junction bases left unmatched: 2. For the CDR3, the DNA is TGTGCCAGCAGCCGGGGGGGCGGCACAGATACGCAGTATTTT. Protein product: CASSRGGGTDTQYF. The variable domain in full, with the rest retrieved from reference TRBV7-2 and TRBJ2-3, is GAGVSQSPSNKVTEKGKDVELRCDPISGHTALYWYRQSLGQGLEFLIYFQGNSAPDKSGLPSDRFSAERTGGSVSTLTIQRTQQEDSAVYLCASSRGGGTDTQYFGPGTRLTVL.

This clonotype was counted at least ten times. J is TRBJ2-1 and V is TRBV2, with D possibly called TRBD1 or TRBD2 (5 bases each). The CDR3 is made up of 14 amino acids. Trimming shortened V by 7 bases and J by 7 bases, and 17 bases separated the two germline ends. Germline assignment: CDR1 SNHLY and CDR2 FYNNEI. CDR3 bases: TGTGCCAGCAAGGGGCAAGCGGCCCTAAATGAGCAGTTCTTC. Translation: CASKGQAALNEQFF.

The genes are TRBV12-5 and TRBJ2-1, with D maybe TRBD1 (5 bases). The CDR3 has 16 amino acids. Germline CDR1 and CDR2: LGHNT and FRNRAP. The V gene lost 0 bases and the J gene lost 2 bases, with 11 bases spanning the gap. The CDR3 bases are TGTGCTAGTGGTTTGGTACAGGTAGGGGCCTACAATGAGCAGTTCTTC. Amino acid sequence: CASGLVQVGAYNEQFF.

This clonotype was observed a handful of times. The rearrangement joins TRBV6-5 to TRBJ1-2; no firm D call. V was pared by 4 bases and J by 5 bases, with 17 bases between. CDR1 and CDR2 (germline): MNHEY, SVGAGI. The CDR3 extends over 15 amino acids. CDR3 protein: CASSSLSGRKYGYTF. CDR3 sequence (DNA): TGTGCCAGCAGTTCCCTCTCGGGCAGGAAGTATGGCTACACCTTC.

The rearrangement uses TRBV18 and TRBJ1-2, with unresolved D. V was shortened by 0 bases and J by 1 base, with 12 bases between the two germline ends. CDR3 size: 16 residues. CDR1 and CDR2 from the germline V gene are KGHSH and LQKENI. The CDR3: CASSPPLLGSNYGYTF. The CDR3 coding sequence is TGTGCCAGCTCACCACCACTCCTGGGCAGTAACTATGGCTACACCTTC.

This clonotype was seen many times. The chain joins TRBV10-3 to TRBJ2-7; 10 bases align to TRBD1. Looked up from germline, CDR1 is ENHRY and CDR2 is SYGVKD. The V gene end was trimmed by 5 bases and the J gene end by 1 base; junction bases not matched to a gene: 2. The CDR3 sequence is 14 residues long. The CDR3 DNA follows: TGTGCCATCAGTAGACAGGGGGCTTCCTACGAGCAGTACTTC. It codes for CAISRQGASYEQYF.

The CDR3 region has the DNA TGTGCCAGCAGCTTAGGGCTCAGGCGGACGATGGAGCAGTACTTC. Protein: CASSLGLRRTMEQYF. The rearrangement links TRBV7-2 to TRBJ2-7; D remains unclear. The CDR3 spans 15 residues. CDR1 and CDR2 from the germline V gene are SGHTA and FQGNSA. V shed 1 base and J shed 7 bases, with 17 bases lying between them.

This clonotype was seen repeatedly, ten times or more. This rearrangement joins TRBV6-1 to TRBJ1-5; 11 nucleotides agree with TRBD1. The CDR3 length is 15 residues. Germline V gives CDR1 MNHNS, CDR2 SASEGT. Germline trimming cut 5 bases from V and 5 bases from J; bases unmatched to any gene: 5. This chain's CDR3 is CASSRRDRGDQPQHF. For the CDR3, the DNA is TGTGCCAGCAGTCGCCGGGACAGGGGGGATCAGCCCCAGCATTTT.

Remarks on this clonotype: This may be a read error, as it is one base from a much larger clone. The chain employs TRBV12-3 or TRBV12-4 and TRBJ1-2; 8 bases fit TRBD1. This CDR3 spans 14 amino acids. CDR3 sequence (DNA): TGTGCCAGCAGCCCGACAGGGGCCAACTATGGCTGCACCTTC. Residues: CASSPTGANYGCTF.

This clonotype was found a few times. The chain joins TRBV20-1 to TRBJ1-2; D gene uncertain. The V end lost 4 bases, the J end lost 2 bases, and 23 bases lay between the germline ends. The length of the CDR3 is 17 residues. Germline CDR1 reads DFQATT; CDR2 reads SNEGSKA (reference sequence). In DNA form, the CDR3 reads TGCAGTGCTACCAACCCCCCTATGTCTCTAACGAACTATGGCTACACCTTC. Its protein product is CSATNPPMSLTNYGYTF.

A few counts support this clonotype. This sequence joins TRBV7-2 and TRBJ2-1, with D perhaps given as TRBD1 or TRBD2 (6 bases each). The CDR3 totals 16 residues. Trimming removed 5 bases at V and 6 bases at J, with 20 bases between. The germline V gene has CDR1 SGHTA and CDR2 FQGNSA. CDR3 amino acids: CASSHHGGLVGNEQFF. CDR3 sequence (DNA): TGTGCCAGCAGCCACCACGGGGGCCTGGTGGGCAATGAGCAGTTCTTC.

This clonotype has a count of ten or more. The genes are TRBV5-1 and TRBJ1-2; TRBD1 is a possible D gene (5 bases). V was cut by 3 bases and J by 5 bases, with 14 bases left in between. This CDR3 region has 14 residues. CDR1 and CDR2 from the germline V gene are SGHRS and YFSETQ. In DNA form, the CDR3 reads TGCGCCAGCAGCTCATCAGGGTCTGGGTATGGCTACACCTTC. Residues: CASSSSGSGYGYTF.

This clonotype was observed many times. The CDR3 region is CASSLEWGPTTEAFF. For the CDR3, the DNA is TGCGCCAGCAGCTTGGAGTGGGGGCCTACCACTGAAGCTTTCTTT. The J gene is TRBJ1-1, the V gene TRBV5-1; possible D gene TRBD1, 6 bases. V was shortened by 0 bases and J by 4 bases, with 13 bases between the two germline ends. Germline loops: CDR1 SGHRS, CDR2 YFSETQ. This CDR3 has 15 amino acids.

In DNA form, the CDR3 reads TGTGCCAGTATGGTACGTCGAGGGACCCAACAAACTGAAGCTTTCTTT. This gives the protein CASMVRRGTQQTEAFF. The chain recombines TRBV19 with TRBJ1-1; weak D call: TRBD1 (5 bases). V was clipped by 7 bases and J by 5 bases, with 23 bases between them. CDR3 size: 16 residues. The germline CDR1 and CDR2 sequences are LNHDA and SQIVND (reference sequence).